These 18 T cell receptor beta chains were sequenced from one sample in a study of blood T cells in healthy people across ages. A second PCR, run for about 6 to 11 cycles, used a sample-barcoded 5' primer plus a J-beta primer mix. Each CDR3 protein is one row after TCRdb ran MiXCR on the 5' RACE reads. The profile shows 710,000 or so distinct CDR3 sequences, roughly 20% of them singletons. Sequencing was performed on blood. Source of these receptors: a man aged 70 or older in good health.

The table lists this clonotype with a few counts. CDR3 bases: TGTGCCAGCAGCCGGATGGACAGCCGCACAGATACGCAGTATTTT. This codes for CASSRMDSRTDTQYF. The chain employs TRBV3-1 and TRBJ2-3, with D tentatively TRBD1 (6 bases). CDR3 length: 15 residues. Trimming removed 4 bases from V and 1 base from J, with 12 bases in between. Per germline, CDR1 LGHDT and CDR2 YNNKEL (reference sequence).

This clonotype was picked up one time. The chain couples TRBV13 to TRBJ2-3; 9 bases map to TRBD1. This CDR3 comprises 17 residues. The V gene's germline CDR1 is PRHDT and CDR2 FYEKMQ (reference sequence). The ends lost 5 bases at V and 5 bases at J; junction bases unmatched: 14. CDR3 in amino acids: CASSTPTGTGRVDTQYF. The CDR3 region has the DNA TGTGCCAGCAGCACACCGACCGGGACAGGGCGGGTAGATACGCAGTATTTT.

This clonotype was counted many times. The chain joins TRBV28 to TRBJ2-4; D unresolved. The CDR3 has 13 residues. CDR1 is MDHEN and CDR2 is SYDVKM in the germline V gene. Trimming took off 3 bases at V and 6 bases at J, with 9 bases between the two ends. The CDR3 DNA reads as TGTGCCAGCAGTTTGCGGCGATTAAACATTCAGTACTTC. This sequence encodes CASSLRRLNIQYF.

This clonotype appeared a few times. The V call is TRBV7-2, the J call TRBJ2-5; TRBD1 aligns across 9 bases. Germline V lookup: CDR1 SGHTA, CDR2 FQGNSA. The V segment lost 11 bases and the J segment 6 bases; nucleotides outside the gene matches: 19. The CDR3 has 16 amino acids. CDR3 in amino acids: CAGGLGHRTGVKTQYF. The CDR3 DNA is TGTGCCGGCGGTTTAGGTCATCGGACAGGGGTGAAGACCCAGTACTTC.

In this sample, this clonotype turned up once. The rearrangement joins TRBV12-3 or TRBV12-4 to TRBJ2-1; 9 nucleotides agree with TRBD2. V dropped 3 bases and J dropped 12; count of bases not matched to a gene: 6. This CDR3 comprises 13 residues. The CDR3: CASSFAGGPMQFF. CDR3 bases: TGTGCCAGCAGTTTTGCGGGAGGGCCGATGCAGTTCTTC.

This clonotype was seen a few times. The V gene is TRBV3-1, the J gene TRBJ2-5, with 9 bases fitting TRBD1. Gene TRBJ2-1 matches the end of the DNA better, so the J call may be wrong. The CDR3 runs 18 residues. CDR1 LGHDT and CDR2 YNNKEL come from the germline V gene (reference sequence). The DNA for the CDR3 is TGTGCCAGCCGCCCTGGGCTCACTACAGGGGGCAGGCGGAATGAGCAGTTCTTC. It is translated as CASRPGLTTGGRRNEQFF.

The V and J genes are TRBV29-1 and TRBJ1-1, with D possibly being TRBD1 (6 bases). CDR1 is SQVTM, CDR2 ANQGSEA, per germline. The CDR3 covers 11 residues. With 4 bases removed from V and 6 bases from J, the gap between germline ends came to 9 bases. The CDR3 is CSVAGGPEAFF. For the CDR3, the DNA is TGCAGCGTTGCGGGGGGCCCTGAAGCTTTCTTT. Full variable domain (outside the CDR3, taken from reference TRBV29-1 and TRBJ1-1): SAVISQKPSRDICQRGTSLTIQCQVDSQVTMMFWYRQQPGQSLTLIATANQGSEATYESGFVIDKFPISRPNLTFSTLTVSNMSPEDSSIYLCSVAGGPEAFFGQGTRLTVV.

The V and J genes are TRBV12-3 or TRBV12-4 and TRBJ2-5; D is ambiguous. The CDR3 sequence is 14 residues long. Trimming stripped 5 bases from V and 1 base from J, with 11 bases between. CDR3: CASSPRMTQETQYF. The CDR3 DNA is TGTGCCAGCAGTCCCAGGATGACCCAAGAGACCCAGTACTTC.

The V call is TRBV11-2, the J call TRBJ1-6; D is unclear. Germline V gene sequence: CDR1 SGHAT, CDR2 FQNNGV. The CDR3 covers 15 residues. Trimming removed 5 bases at V and 7 bases at J, with 15 bases between. CDR3 region: CASSREWQSNSPLHF. The CDR3 DNA sequence: TGTGCCAGCAGCCGGGAGTGGCAGTCGAATTCACCCCTCCACTTT.

Many counts were recorded for this clonotype. The rearrangement links TRBV7-6 to TRBJ2-1; the match to TRBD2 covers 12 bases. V lost 4 bases to trimming and J lost 8 bases; unmatched junction nucleotides: 6. The CDR3 length is 15 residues. Per the germline V gene, CDR1 is SGHVS and CDR2 is FNYEAQ. CDR3 nucleotides: TGTGCCAGCAGCTCCCTAGCGGGAGGGCTCTATGAGCAGTTCTTC. This translates into CASSSLAGGLYEQFF.

The J gene is TRBJ1-4, the V gene TRBV10-3, with no clear D. The CDR3 runs 13 residues. Germline lookup yields CDR1 ENHRY and CDR2 SYGVKD. V gave up 6 bases and J gave up 0 bases, with 5 bases separating them. The CDR3 here is CAIRPATNEKLFF. For the CDR3, the DNA is TGTGCCATCAGGCCTGCAACTAATGAAAAACTGTTTTTT.

V gene TRBV7-6 combines with J gene TRBJ1-1; TRBD1 matches at 9 bases. The CDR3 spans 16 residues. Germline V gene sequence: CDR1 SGHVS, CDR2 FNYEAQ. V lost 3 bases and J lost 6; bases outside the gene matches: 11. CDR3 DNA sequence: TGTGCCAGCAGCTTGGGACAGGGAAGGATTAGCCCTGAAGCTTTCTTT. Protein: CASSLGQGRISPEAFF.

The CDR3 DNA reads as TGTGCCAGTAAATCGGGACCCGAATATGGCTACACCTTC. Protein sequence: CASKSGPEYGYTF. The chain is built from TRBV19 and TRBJ1-2, with D possibly matching TRBD1 (5 bases). This CDR3 region has 13 residues. Germline V gives CDR1 LNHDA, CDR2 SQIVND (reference sequence). The germline V and J ends were trimmed by 7 bases and 5 bases, with 14 bases remaining between them.

This clonotype was counted a few times. The chain links TRBV5-1 to TRBJ2-6, with TRBD2 matching over 7 bases. This CDR3 has 17 residues. V was pared by 5 bases and J by 0 bases, with 8 bases of the junction left unmatched. CDR1 is SGHRS, CDR2 YFSETQ, per germline. CDR3 protein: CASSSHGTTSGANVLTF. The CDR3 bases are TGCGCCAGCAGTTCACACGGGACTACCTCTGGGGCCAACGTCCTGACTTTC.

The genes are TRBV29-1 and TRBJ2-1; TRBD2 aligns across 9 bases. V dropped 4 bases and J dropped 4; count of bases not matched to a gene: 5. The CDR3 extends over 14 amino acids. The germline CDR1 and CDR2 sequences are SQVTM and ANQGSEA. CDR3 region: CSVVVLAGYNEQFF. CDR3 bases: TGCAGCGTTGTGGTTCTAGCGGGATACAATGAGCAGTTCTTC.

This clonotype was picked up a small number of times. The chain is built from TRBV5-1 and TRBJ2-1; no reliable D call. CDR3 length: 13 amino acids. V was trimmed by 4 bases and J by 8 bases, leaving 13 bases between them. Germline values: CDR1 SGHRS, CDR2 YFSETQ. The CDR3 sequence: CASSVDGWDEQFF. CDR3 nucleotides: TGCGCCAGCAGCGTGGATGGGTGGGATGAGCAGTTCTTC.

The chain couples TRBV29-1 to TRBJ2-7; D gene uncertain. Between the trimmed V and J ends, which lost 2 bases and 7 bases, there was a span of 9 bases. The CDR3 has 11 amino acids. Germline loops: CDR1 SQVTM, CDR2 ANQGSEA. The CDR3 nucleotides are TGCAGCGTTGAACAAGCAGGAGAGCAGTACTTC. Amino acids: CSVEQAGEQYF.

This clonotype turned up a few times. V and J are TRBV7-9 and TRBJ2-2; D is undetermined. V lost 5 bases and J 0 bases, leaving 7 bases between the germline ends. This CDR3 is 14 amino acids long. From germline, CDR1 is SEHNR and CDR2 FQNEAQ (reference sequence). The CDR3 DNA is TGTGCCAGCAGCCGCGCAACGAACACCGGGGAGCTGTTTTTT. Protein product: CASSRATNTGELFF.